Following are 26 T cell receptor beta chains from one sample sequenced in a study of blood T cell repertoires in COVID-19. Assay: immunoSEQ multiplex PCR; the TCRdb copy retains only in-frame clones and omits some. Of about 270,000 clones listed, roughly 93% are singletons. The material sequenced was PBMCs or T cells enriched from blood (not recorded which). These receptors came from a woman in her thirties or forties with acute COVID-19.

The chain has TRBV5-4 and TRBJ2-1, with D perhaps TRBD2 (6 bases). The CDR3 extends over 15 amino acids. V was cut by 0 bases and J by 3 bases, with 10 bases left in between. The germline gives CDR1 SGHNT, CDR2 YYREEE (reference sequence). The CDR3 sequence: CASSLESSVYNEQFF. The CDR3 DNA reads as TGTGCCAGCAGCTTGGAATCTAGCGTCTACAATGAGCAGTTCTTC.

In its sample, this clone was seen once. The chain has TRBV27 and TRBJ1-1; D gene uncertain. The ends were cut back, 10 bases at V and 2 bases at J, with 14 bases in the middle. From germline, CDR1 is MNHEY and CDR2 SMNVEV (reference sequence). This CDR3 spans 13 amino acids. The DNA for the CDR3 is TGTGCCACCAGACACCTTCAAAACACTGAAGCTTTCTTT. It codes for CATRHLQNTEAFF.

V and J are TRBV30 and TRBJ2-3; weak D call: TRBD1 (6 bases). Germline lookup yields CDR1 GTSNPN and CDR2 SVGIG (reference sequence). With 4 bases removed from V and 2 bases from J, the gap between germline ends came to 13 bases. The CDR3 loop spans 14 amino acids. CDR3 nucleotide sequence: TGTGCCTGGATGTTGGACAGTCCCACAGATACGCAGTATTTT. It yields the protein CAWMLDSPTDTQYF.

CDR3 protein: CATSRETSIKPQHF. The CDR3 DNA follows: TGTGCCACCAGCAGAGAGACATCAATCAAGCCCCAGCATTTT. The rearrangement joins TRBV15 to TRBJ1-5, with D unresolved. Trimming stripped 0 bases from V and 8 bases from J, with 11 bases between. Germline CDR1 reads LNHNV; CDR2 reads YYDKDF (reference sequence). This CDR3 has 14 amino acids.

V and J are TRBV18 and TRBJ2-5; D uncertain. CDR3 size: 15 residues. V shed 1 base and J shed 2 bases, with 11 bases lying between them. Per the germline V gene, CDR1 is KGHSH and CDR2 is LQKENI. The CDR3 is CASSPRDFGQETQYF. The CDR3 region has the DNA TGTGCCAGCTCACCACGAGATTTCGGTCAAGAGACCCAGTACTTC.

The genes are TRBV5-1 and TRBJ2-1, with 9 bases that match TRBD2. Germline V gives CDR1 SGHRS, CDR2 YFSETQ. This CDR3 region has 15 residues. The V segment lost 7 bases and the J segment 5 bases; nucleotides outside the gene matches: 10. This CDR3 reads CASGPGREGNNEQFF. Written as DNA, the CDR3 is TGCGCCAGCGGACCGGGGCGGGAGGGAAACAATGAGCAGTTCTTC.

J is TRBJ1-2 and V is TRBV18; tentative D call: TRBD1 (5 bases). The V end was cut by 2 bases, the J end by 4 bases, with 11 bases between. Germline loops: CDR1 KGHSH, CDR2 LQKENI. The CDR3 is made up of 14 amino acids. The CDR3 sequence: CASSPWGGGYGYTF. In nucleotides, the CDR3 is TGTGCCAGCTCACCATGGGGCGGCGGCTATGGCTACACCTTC.

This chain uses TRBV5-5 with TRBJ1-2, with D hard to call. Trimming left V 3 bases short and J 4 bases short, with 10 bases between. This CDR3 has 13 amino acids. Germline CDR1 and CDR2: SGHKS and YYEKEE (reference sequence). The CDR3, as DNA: TGTGCCAGCAGCTCGCAGGATACCTATGGCTACACCTTC. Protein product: CASSSQDTYGYTF.

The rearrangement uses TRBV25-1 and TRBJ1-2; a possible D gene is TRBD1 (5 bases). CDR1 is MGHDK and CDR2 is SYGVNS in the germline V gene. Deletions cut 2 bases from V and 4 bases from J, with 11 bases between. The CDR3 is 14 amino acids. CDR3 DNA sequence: TGTGCCAGCAGTGAAACAGGTACTCCCTATGGCTACACCTTC. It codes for CASSETGTPYGYTF.

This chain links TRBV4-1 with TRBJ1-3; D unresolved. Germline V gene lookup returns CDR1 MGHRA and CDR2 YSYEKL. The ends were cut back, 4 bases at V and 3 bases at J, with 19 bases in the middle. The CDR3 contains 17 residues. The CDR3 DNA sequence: TGCGCCAGCAGCCCCTCGGTAGCTCGGGGTAGTGGAAACACCATATATTTT. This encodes CASSPSVARGSGNTIYF.

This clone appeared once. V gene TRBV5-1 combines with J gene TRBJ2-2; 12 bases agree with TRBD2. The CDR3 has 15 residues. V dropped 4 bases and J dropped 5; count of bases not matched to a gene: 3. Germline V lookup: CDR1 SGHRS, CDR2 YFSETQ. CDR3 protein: CASSTSGGRTGELFF. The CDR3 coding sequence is TGCGCCAGCAGCACTAGCGGGGGGCGGACCGGGGAGCTGTTTTTT.

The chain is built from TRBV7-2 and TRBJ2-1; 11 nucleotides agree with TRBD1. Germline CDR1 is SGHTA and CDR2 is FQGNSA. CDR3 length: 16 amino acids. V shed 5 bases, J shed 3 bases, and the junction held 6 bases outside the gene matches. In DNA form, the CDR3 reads TGTGCCAGCAGCCCCGGGGGGACAGGGGGCTACAATGAGCAGTTCTTC. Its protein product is CASSPGGTGGYNEQFF.

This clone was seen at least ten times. The CDR3 nucleotides are TGCGCCAGCAGCCGCCAGGGGGCGCACTATAATTCACCCCTCCACTTT. Its protein product is CASSRQGAHYNSPLHF. The J gene is TRBJ1-6, the V gene TRBV5-1, with 8 positions matching TRBD1. CDR1 SGHRS and CDR2 YFSETQ come from the germline V gene. CDR3 length: 16 amino acids. The J segment lost 3 bases and the V segment lost 4 bases, leaving 6 bases of the junction unmatched.

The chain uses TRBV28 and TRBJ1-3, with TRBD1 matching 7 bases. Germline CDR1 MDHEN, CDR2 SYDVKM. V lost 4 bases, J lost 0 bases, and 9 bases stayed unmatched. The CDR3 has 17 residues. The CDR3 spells CASSSPGTVLSGNTIYF. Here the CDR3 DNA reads TGTGCCAGCAGTTCACCCGGGACAGTTCTCTCTGGAAACACCATATATTTT.

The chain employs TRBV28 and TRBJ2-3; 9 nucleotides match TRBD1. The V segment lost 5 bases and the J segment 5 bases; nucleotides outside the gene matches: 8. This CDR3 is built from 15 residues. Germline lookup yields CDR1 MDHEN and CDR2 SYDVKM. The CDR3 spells CASSPQKTGGDTQYF. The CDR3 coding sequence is TGTGCCAGCAGTCCGCAAAAGACAGGGGGAGATACGCAGTATTTT.

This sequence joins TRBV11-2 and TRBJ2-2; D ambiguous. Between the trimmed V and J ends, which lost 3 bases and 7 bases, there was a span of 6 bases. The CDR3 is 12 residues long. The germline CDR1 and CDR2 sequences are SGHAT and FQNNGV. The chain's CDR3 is CASSLSVGELFF. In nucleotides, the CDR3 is TGTGCCAGCAGCTTGTCCGTCGGGGAGCTGTTTTTT.

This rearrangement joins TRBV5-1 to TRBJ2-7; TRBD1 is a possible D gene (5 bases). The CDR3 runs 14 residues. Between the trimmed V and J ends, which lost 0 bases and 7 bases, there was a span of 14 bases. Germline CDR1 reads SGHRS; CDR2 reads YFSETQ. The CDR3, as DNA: TGCGCCAGCAGCTTGGGTGGGGCGGCCATGGAGCAGTACTTC. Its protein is CASSLGGAAMEQYF.

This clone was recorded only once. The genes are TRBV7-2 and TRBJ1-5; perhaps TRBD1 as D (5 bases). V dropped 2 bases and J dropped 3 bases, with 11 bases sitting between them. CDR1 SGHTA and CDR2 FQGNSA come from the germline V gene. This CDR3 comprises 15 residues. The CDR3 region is CASSLNSGANQPQHF. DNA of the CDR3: TGTGCCAGCAGCTTAAACAGCGGGGCCAATCAGCCCCAGCATTTT. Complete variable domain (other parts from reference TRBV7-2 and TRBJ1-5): GAGVSQSPSNKVTEKGKDVELRCDPISGHTALYWYRQSLGQGLEFLIYFQGNSAPDKSGLPSDRFSAERTGGSVSTLTIQRTQQEDSAVYLCASSLNSGANQPQHFGDGTRLSIL.

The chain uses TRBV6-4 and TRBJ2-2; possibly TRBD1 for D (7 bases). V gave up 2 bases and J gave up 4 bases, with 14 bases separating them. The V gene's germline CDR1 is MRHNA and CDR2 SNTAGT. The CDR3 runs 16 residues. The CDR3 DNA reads TGTGCCAGCAGTGACGGAGGGGGCTTAGGCACCGGGGAGCTGTTTTTT. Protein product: CASSDGGGLGTGELFF.

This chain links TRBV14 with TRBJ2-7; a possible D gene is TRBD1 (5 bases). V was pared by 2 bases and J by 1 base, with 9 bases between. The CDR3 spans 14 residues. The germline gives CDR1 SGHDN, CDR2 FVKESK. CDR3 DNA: TGTGCCAGCAGCCAATACAGGCAGTCCTACGAGCAGTACTTC. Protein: CASSQYRQSYEQYF.

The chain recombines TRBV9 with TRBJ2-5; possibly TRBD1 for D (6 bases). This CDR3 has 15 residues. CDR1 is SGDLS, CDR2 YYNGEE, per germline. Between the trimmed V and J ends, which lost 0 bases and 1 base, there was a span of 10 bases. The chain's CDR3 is CASSVATGIQETQYF. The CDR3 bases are TGTGCCAGCAGCGTAGCTACAGGGATCCAAGAGACCCAGTACTTC.

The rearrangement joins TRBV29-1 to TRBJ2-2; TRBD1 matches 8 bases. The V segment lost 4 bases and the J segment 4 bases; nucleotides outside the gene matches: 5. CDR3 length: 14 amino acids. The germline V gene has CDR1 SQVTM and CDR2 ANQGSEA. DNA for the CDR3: TGCAGCGTTGGAGAGGACAGGGCCACCGGGGAGCTGTTTTTT. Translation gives CSVGEDRATGELFF.

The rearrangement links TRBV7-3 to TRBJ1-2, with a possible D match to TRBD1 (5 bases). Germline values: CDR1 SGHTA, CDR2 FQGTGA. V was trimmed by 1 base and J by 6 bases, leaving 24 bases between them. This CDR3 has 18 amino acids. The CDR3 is CASSLIGSPRDSPDGYTF. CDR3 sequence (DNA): TGTGCCAGCAGCTTAATCGGGAGTCCACGAGACAGTCCTGATGGCTACACCTTC.

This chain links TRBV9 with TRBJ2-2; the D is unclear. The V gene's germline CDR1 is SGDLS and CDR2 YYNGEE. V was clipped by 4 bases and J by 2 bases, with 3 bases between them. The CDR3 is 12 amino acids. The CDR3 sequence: CASSPNTGELFF. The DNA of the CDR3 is TGTGCCAGCAGCCCAAACACCGGGGAGCTGTTTTTT.

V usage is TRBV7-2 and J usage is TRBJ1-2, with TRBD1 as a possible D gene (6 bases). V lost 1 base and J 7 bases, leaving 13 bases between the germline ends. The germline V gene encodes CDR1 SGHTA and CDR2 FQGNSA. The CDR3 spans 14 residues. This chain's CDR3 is CASSLGRRQVGYTF. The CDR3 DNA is TGTGCCAGCAGCTTAGGCAGGAGACAGGTTGGCTACACCTTC.

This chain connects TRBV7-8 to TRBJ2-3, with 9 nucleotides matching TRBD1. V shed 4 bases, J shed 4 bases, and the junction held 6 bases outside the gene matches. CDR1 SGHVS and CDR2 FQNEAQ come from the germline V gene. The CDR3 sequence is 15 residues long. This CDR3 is CASSSTGTGSDTQYF. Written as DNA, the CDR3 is TGTGCCAGCAGCTCGACCGGGACAGGGTCAGATACGCAGTATTTT.